The T cell receptor beta chain described here comes from a study of blood T cell repertoires in COVID-19. Germline loops: CDR1 LNHNV, CDR2 YYDKDF (reference sequence). The length of the CDR3 is 15 residues. The trim removed 0 bases at V and 7 bases at J, leaving 5 bases unmatched. Recruitment covered about two dozen US areas and drew participants whose ages spanned about 18 to 90 years. In assigning cohorts, the study relied on participant-reported clinical history. Only in-frame clones appear in the TCRdb table, and some are missing; sequencing was by immunoSEQ multiplex PCR. Of under 200,000 clones in the sample, 80% were seen once.

Sequenced material: PBMCs or T cells enriched from blood (not recorded which). The sequence came from a woman aged 55-70 years who had recovered from COVID-19. The chain combines TRBV15 with TRBJ1-4, with 7 bases fitting TRBD1. DNA for the CDR3: TGTGCCACCAGCAGAGATGGCAGGGGGATTGAAAAACTGTTTTTT. This translates into CATSRDGRGIEKLFF.